One and the same sample provided the 16 T cell receptor beta chains below, sequenced in a study of T-cell reconstitution after alpha-beta-depleted transplantation in children. This sample's TCRbeta library carried unique molecular identifier barcodes. TCRdb ran MiXCR on the PCR reads and lists one entry per CDR3 protein. The sample yields hundreds of thousands of distinct CDR3 sequences, 16% seen once. The specimen comprised PBMCs, mostly from graft donor cells, sampled 360 days after TCRalphabeta/CD19-depleted stem cell transplant. These receptors all stem from a male patient younger than 18 who had a stem cell transplant for acute lymphoblastic leukemia, so the T cells may come from the graft donor.

This clonotype was detected only a few times. The rearrangement uses TRBV7-9 and TRBJ2-7, with D maybe TRBD2 (5 bases). This CDR3 has 14 residues. Germline CDR1 reads SEHNR; CDR2 reads FQNEAQ (reference sequence). V was cut by 6 bases and J by 4 bases, with 16 bases left in between. CDR3 protein: CASSSAQGNYEQYF. CDR3 in DNA: TGTGCCAGCAGTAGCGCTCAAGGAAATTACGAGCAGTACTTC.

This chain links TRBV7-9 with TRBJ2-1, with 11 bases aligning to TRBD2. CDR3 size: 16 residues. CDR1 is SEHNR, CDR2 FQNEAQ, per germline (reference sequence). The V and J ends lost 5 bases and 7 bases, in that order; junction bases with no gene match: 10. CDR3 amino acids: CASSRRSSGGVNEQFF. CDR3 in DNA: TGTGCCAGCAGCCGGCGGAGTAGCGGGGGGGTTAATGAGCAGTTCTTC. The full variable domain, completed using reference TRBV7-9 and TRBJ2-1, is DTGVSQNPRHKITKRGQNVTFRCDPISEHNRLYWYRQTLGQGPEFLTYFQNEAQLEKSRLLSDRFSAERPKGSFSTLEIQRTEQGDSAMYLCASSRRSSGGVNEQFFGPGTRLTVL.

In its sample, this clonotype was seen a few times. The chain has TRBV6-2 or TRBV6-3 and TRBJ2-7; 10 bases fit TRBD2. Germline V lookup: CDR1 MNHEY, CDR2 SVGEGT. The CDR3 extends over 19 amino acids. V was pared by 0 bases and J by 0 bases, with 11 bases of the junction left unmatched. CDR3 nucleotides: TGTGCCAGCAGTTACTCGATTAAGGCTAGCGGGAGTCGCTCCTACGAGCAGTACTTC. It is translated as CASSYSIKASGSRSYEQYF.

The chain couples TRBV11-2 to TRBJ1-4; D perhaps matches TRBD1 (5 bases). Trimming shortened V by 2 bases and J by 8 bases, and 15 bases separated the two germline ends. The CDR3 contains 15 residues. Germline lookup yields CDR1 SGHAT and CDR2 FQNNGV. The CDR3 region has the DNA TGTGCCAGCAGCTTATCCTTCGGGGGTTCCGAAAAACTGTTTTTT. The encoded protein is CASSLSFGGSEKLFF.

This clonotype has only a few counts. The chain employs TRBV28 and TRBJ2-5; D possibly corresponds to TRBD1 (7 bases). This CDR3 region has 15 residues. The V and J ends lost 6 bases and 0 bases respectively, with 14 bases between them. Germline loops: CDR1 MDHEN, CDR2 SYDVKM. Written as DNA, the CDR3 is TGTGCCAGCAGCCCCAGGGGGGCTTACCAAGAGACCCAGTACTTC. Amino acids: CASSPRGAYQETQYF.

This clonotype was picked up a small number of times. V and J are TRBV7-9 and TRBJ1-1; D is unclear. Trimming removed 1 base at V and 5 bases at J, with 11 bases between. The CDR3 contains 14 residues. CDR1 is SEHNR, CDR2 FQNEAQ, per germline (reference sequence). The CDR3 protein is CASSLERPRTEAFF. The CDR3 DNA reads as TGTGCCAGCAGCTTAGAGAGACCGCGAACTGAAGCTTTCTTT.

To note about this clonotype: One end of the junction is discordant with germline, which a read error may explain. This chain links TRBV13 with TRBJ2-7; D perhaps matches TRBD2 (5 bases). Germline CDR1 PRHDT, CDR2 FYEKMQ (reference sequence). The CDR3 consists of 14 residues. The CDR3 is CASSSSTEVYKQYF. The DNA for the CDR3 is TGTGCCAGCAGCTCCTCGACGGAGGTCTACAAGCAGTACTTC. The variable domain in full, completed from reference TRBV13 and TRBJ2-7, reads AAGVIQSPRHLIKEKRETATLKCYPIPRHDTVYWYQQGPGQDPQFLISFYEKMQSDKGSIPDRFSAQQFSDYHSELNMSSLELGDSALYFCASSSSTEVYKQYFGPGTRLTVT.

This sequence joins TRBV7-3 and TRBJ2-7; D might be TRBD2 (6 bases). Germline lookup yields CDR1 SGHTA and CDR2 FQGTGA. The CDR3 runs 14 residues. The V end lost 2 bases, the J end lost 3 bases, and 11 bases lay between the germline ends. The CDR3 region has the DNA TGTGCCAGCAGCTTATTTCCGGGACTCTACGAGCAGTACTTC. Encoded protein: CASSLFPGLYEQYF.

This chain uses TRBV6-5 with TRBJ2-1; either TRBD1 or TRBD2 may fit D (5 bases each). V was pared by 4 bases and J by 3 bases, with 10 bases between. Looked up from germline, CDR1 is MNHEY and CDR2 is SVGAGI. The CDR3 consists of 14 residues. Here the CDR3 reads CASSWGTFYNEQFF. CDR3 sequence (DNA): TGTGCCAGCAGTTGGGGGACCTTCTACAATGAGCAGTTCTTC.

The chain recombines TRBV7-9 with TRBJ2-1; 11 bases match TRBD2. This CDR3 is built from 13 residues. Germline V CDR1 and CDR2: SEHNR, FQNEAQ (reference sequence). V gave up 5 bases and J gave up 9 bases; unmatched junction bases: 3. CDR3 in DNA: TGTGCCAGCAGCCTTAGCGGGAGGGCTGAGCAGTTCTTC. It translates to CASSLSGRAEQFF.

This chain links TRBV5-1 with TRBJ2-7, with 7 nucleotides matching TRBD2. The germline gives CDR1 SGHRS, CDR2 YFSETQ. V lost 3 bases and J lost 2; bases outside the gene matches: 14. This CDR3 region has 17 residues. CDR3 residues: CASSSSKWEAGPYEQYF. In DNA, the CDR3 is TGCGCCAGCAGCTCGTCCAAATGGGAAGCGGGGCCCTACGAGCAGTACTTC.

This clonotype was picked up many times. The chain is built from TRBV12-3 or TRBV12-4 and TRBJ2-3; 9 bases align to TRBD2. The CDR3 totals 14 residues. With V trimmed by 6 bases and J by 4 bases, 5 bases remained unmatched. CDR3 sequence: CASRVAGVPDTQYF. As DNA, the CDR3 is TGTGCCAGCAGGGTAGCGGGAGTGCCAGATACGCAGTATTTT.

The chain is built from TRBV6-5 and TRBJ1-2; D uncertain. This CDR3 spans 15 amino acids. V was trimmed by 4 bases and J by 0 bases, leaving 12 bases between them. The germline CDR1 and CDR2 sequences are MNHEY and SVGAGI. In DNA form, the CDR3 reads TGTGCCAGCAGTTTGGACCCCGACCCTAACTATGGCTACACCTTC. Translation: CASSLDPDPNYGYTF.

The table lists this clonotype with a count of one. This chain uses TRBV24-1 with TRBJ2-3; D gene uncertain. The V end lost 0 bases, the J end lost 10 bases, and 10 bases lay between the germline ends. The V gene's germline CDR1 is KGHDR and CDR2 SFDVKD. This CDR3 spans 13 amino acids. The CDR3 DNA follows: TGTGCCACCAGTGATTTGCCCAGCAGCGCGCAGTATTTT. Translation: CATSDLPSSAQYF.

The J gene is TRBJ2-4, the V gene TRBV13, with D perhaps matching TRBD2 (7 bases). This CDR3 contains 16 residues. Deletions cut 4 bases from V and 3 bases from J, with 16 bases between. The germline CDR1 and CDR2 sequences are PRHDT and FYEKMQ (reference sequence). As DNA, the CDR3 is TGTGCCAGCAGCTCCGAGGGGGGGGGCATCAAAAACATTCAGTACTTC. This codes for CASSSEGGGIKNIQYF.

This chain links TRBV5-1 with TRBJ1-2; no clear D gene. The CDR3 totals 14 residues. V was clipped by 0 bases and J by 6 bases, with 12 bases between them. Germline lookup yields CDR1 SGHRS and CDR2 YFSETQ. Written as DNA, the CDR3 is TGCGCCAGCAGCTTGGATGGGAGGCCGGATGGCTACACCTTC. Amino acids: CASSLDGRPDGYTF.